There are a few counts of the clone carrying this TCR beta chain. Its antigen remains unidentified. The data were obtained in a study of T cells after yellow fever vaccination. TCRdb fed the 5' RACE reads into MiXCR, producing one record per CDR3 protein. Found here are 600,000 to 750,000 distinct CDR3 sequences, around an eighth of them singletons; the top ten hold under 15%. Study results and limitations: Clones that expanded after primary vaccination mostly reappeared after the booster (96% CD4, around 87% CD8).

The V gene's germline CDR1 is MDHEN and CDR2 SYDVKM. The CDR3 extends over 14 amino acids. The V gene lost 10 bases and the J gene lost 2 bases, with 14 bases spanning the gap. The TCR comes from a man aged 30 to 39 who received the YFV17D yellow fever vaccine. The starting material was PBMCs, obtained on the day of the yellow fever booster vaccination. The J gene is TRBJ2-2, the V gene TRBV28, with D perhaps being TRBD1 or TRBD2 (7 bases each). CDR3 DNA: TGTGCCACCAGGGGGGGCGGAAACACCGGGGAGCTGTTTTTT. Translation: CATRGGGNTGELFF.